A single sample is the source of the 25 T cell receptor beta chains below, sequenced in a study of T cells in Graves' hyperthyroidism and ophthalmopathy. It was RNA transcripts that yielded the amplified TCR beta CDR3 regions. TCR CDR3 regions were first amplified by RT-PCR with HTBI primers. Using its own MiXCR run on the multiplex PCR reads, TCRdb lists one record per CDR3 protein. Among around 700,000 distinct CDR3 sequences listed, approximately 18% were seen once. Sequencing was done on a sample of blood. The receptors derive from a woman aged 45-59 years with Graves' hyperthyroidism that later progressed to Graves' ophthalmopathy.

This clonotype was counted only a few times. The chain links TRBV19 to TRBJ1-2, with 10 bases matching TRBD1. Trimming cost V 5 bases and J 1 base; bases outside gene matches: 16. The CDR3 consists of 19 residues. Germline V gene sequence: CDR1 LNHDA, CDR2 SQIVND (reference sequence). For the CDR3, the DNA is TGTGCCAGTAGTTCCACCGGCCGGGACAGGGGCCACCTTAACTATGGCTACACCTTC. Its translation: CASSSTGRDRGHLNYGYTF.

This clonotype was observed a handful of times. The V call is TRBV7-9, the J call TRBJ2-3, with 7 positions matching TRBD1. CDR1 is SEHNR and CDR2 is FQNEAQ in the germline V gene (reference sequence). J gave up 2 bases and V 3 bases, and 5 bases lay outside the gene matches. There are 15 residues in the CDR3. The CDR3 DNA reads TGTGCCAGCAGCTTGGGCAGGGGGTTCACAGATACGCAGTATTTT. Translated: CASSLGRGFTDTQYF. The whole variable domain, filled in from reference TRBV7-9 and TRBJ2-3, reads DTGVSQNPRHKITKRGQNVTFRCDPISEHNRLYWYRQTLGQGPEFLTYFQNEAQLEKSRLLSDRFSAERPKGSFSTLEIQRTEQGDSAMYLCASSLGRGFTDTQYFGPGTRLTVL.

This rearrangement joins TRBV6-1 to TRBJ1-2; D unclear. Germline CDR1 is MNHNS and CDR2 is SASEGT. Trimming shortened V by 6 bases and J by 3 bases, and 20 bases separated the two germline ends. This CDR3 is 16 amino acids long. The CDR3 spells CASSHDQATLYYGYTF. Here the CDR3 DNA reads TGTGCCAGCAGCCACGATCAGGCGACACTTTACTATGGCTACACCTTC.

This clonotype has ten or more counts. The chain employs TRBV12-3 or TRBV12-4 and TRBJ1-1; the D is unclear. The V gene lost 5 bases and the J gene lost 3 bases, with 13 bases spanning the gap. This CDR3 region has 14 residues. CDR3 DNA sequence: TGTGCCAGCAGTACCCCGGGCCTCCACACTGAAGCTTTCTTT. Translation gives CASSTPGLHTEAFF.

Concerning this clonotype: One base away lies a much larger clone, so this may be a sequencing read error. Given the absence of the conserved phenylalanine or tryptophan at the CDR3 end, a read error is likely. The chain uses TRBV3-1 and TRBJ2-3, with TRBD2 identical over 9 bases. The CDR3 totals 18 residues. With 4 bases clipped from V and 4 bases from J, the junction kept 15 bases outside the gene matches. Germline loops: CDR1 LGHDT, CDR2 YNNKEL (reference sequence). The CDR3 loop reads CASSLKRGVAGESDTQYS. Written as DNA, the CDR3 is TGTGCCAGCAGCCTGAAACGAGGAGTAGCGGGAGAATCAGATACGCAGTATTCT.

The rearrangement links TRBV20-1 to TRBJ1-4; 9 nucleotides line up with TRBD1. This CDR3 is 17 amino acids long. The ends lost 2 bases at V and 5 bases at J; junction bases unmatched: 12. Germline V CDR1 and CDR2: DFQATT, SNEGSKA (reference sequence). Written as DNA, the CDR3 is TGCAGTGCTAGAAATATGGGGACAGGGCAAGGGAATGAAAAACTGTTTTTT. Its protein product is CSARNMGTGQGNEKLFF.

This clonotype has at least ten counts. The chain uses TRBV3-1 and TRBJ1-1; D possibly corresponds to TRBD1 (5 bases). The CDR3 has 14 residues. Trimming shortened V by 3 bases and J by 1 base, and 9 bases separated the two germline ends. Germline lookup yields CDR1 LGHDT and CDR2 YNNKEL (reference sequence). CDR3 sequence: CASSHQGKNTEAFF. The DNA for the CDR3 is TGTGCCAGCAGCCACCAGGGTAAGAACACTGAAGCTTTCTTT. Full variable domain (remainder filled in from reference TRBV3-1 and TRBJ1-1): DTAVSQTPKYLVTQMGNDKSIKCEQNLGHDTMYWYKQDSKKFLKIMFSYNNKELIINETVPNRFSPKSPDKAHLNLHINSLELGDSAVYFCASSHQGKNTEAFFGQGTRLTVV.

The table lists this clonotype with a few counts. The gene calls are TRBV4-2 and TRBJ1-1, with TRBD1 identical over 7 bases. V lost 0 bases, J lost 4 bases, and 11 bases stayed unmatched. The CDR3 is 17 amino acids. Germline CDR1 is LGHNA and CDR2 is YNFKEQ. CDR3 bases: TGTGCCAGCAGCCAAGATCATGGGCGACAGGGCTTCACTGAAGCTTTCTTT. Amino acids: CASSQDHGRQGFTEAFF.

This clonotype was counted ten times or more. V gene TRBV12-3 or TRBV12-4 combines with J gene TRBJ2-5; D unclear. This CDR3 comprises 16 residues. Between the trimmed V and J ends, which lost 6 bases and 4 bases, there was a span of 21 bases. This CDR3 is CASSPAQARSSETQYF. The CDR3 DNA reads TGTGCCAGCAGCCCCGCCCAGGCCAGGTCGTCAGAGACCCAGTACTTC.

The chain joins TRBV10-3 to TRBJ1-5; tentatively, D is TRBD1 (6 bases). Germline-derived CDR1 and CDR2 are ENHRY and SYGVKD. The CDR3 is made up of 13 amino acids. V lost 7 bases and J 5 bases, leaving 12 bases between the germline ends. The CDR3 here is CAINTGFDQPQHF. CDR3 in DNA: TGTGCCATCAACACAGGGTTTGATCAGCCCCAGCATTTT.

This clonotype was recorded many times. This chain uses TRBV20-1 with TRBJ2-7, with 15 bases identical to TRBD2. This CDR3 is built from 14 residues. Germline CDR1 is DFQATT and CDR2 is SNEGSKA (reference sequence). With 6 bases clipped from V and 6 bases from J, the junction kept 6 bases outside the gene matches. Here the CDR3 reads CSARLGLAGGEQYF. The CDR3 DNA reads TGCAGTGCCAGACTGGGACTAGCGGGGGGCGAGCAGTACTTC.

This clonotype was counted ten times or more. The chain carries TRBV5-8 and TRBJ2-1; TRBD1 matches 8 bases. J lost 7 bases, V lost 2 bases, and 5 bases had no gene match. Germline V gene sequence: CDR1 SGHTS, CDR2 YDEGEE. The length of the CDR3 is 14 residues. The CDR3 DNA reads as TGTGCCAGCAGCTTCCAGGGGGCGAGGAATGAGCAGTTCTTC. Encoded protein: CASSFQGARNEQFF.

This clonotype was seen at least ten times. V and J are TRBV11-2 and TRBJ2-3; D unclear. From germline, CDR1 is SGHAT and CDR2 FQNNGV. The V end lost 0 bases, the J end lost 2 bases, and 15 bases lay between the germline ends. This CDR3 comprises 17 residues. The CDR3 DNA sequence: TGTGCCAGCAGCTTAGATGGGCAGAGGTGGAACACAGATACGCAGTATTTT. As protein: CASSLDGQRWNTDTQYF.

Points on this clonotype: A much larger clone sits a single nucleotide away, making a read error possible. This chain uses TRBV20-1 with TRBJ2-3, with no clear D. Trimming stripped 3 bases from V and 4 bases from J, with 11 bases between. Germline CDR1 is DFQATT and CDR2 is SNEGSKA (reference sequence). The CDR3 totals 13 residues. The CDR3 sequence: CSARPALPDTQYF. CDR3 DNA sequence: TGCAGTGCTAGGCCCGCGCTACCAGATACGCAGTATTTT.

This clonotype was counted many times. This chain connects TRBV7-9 to TRBJ2-1; the D is unclear. CDR3 length equals 15 residues. V lost 3 bases to trimming and J lost 5 bases, with 14 bases between them. Germline V gene sequence: CDR1 SEHNR, CDR2 FQNEAQ (reference sequence). The CDR3, as DNA: TGTGCCAGCAGCTTCCACGTCGCAAACAACAATGAGCAGTTCTTC. Its protein is CASSFHVANNNEQFF.

This chain connects TRBV3-1 to TRBJ1-5; D gene uncertain. Trimming stripped 3 bases from V and 7 bases from J, with 13 bases between. This CDR3 is built from 14 residues. Germline CDR1 LGHDT, CDR2 YNNKEL (reference sequence). CDR3 loop: CASSQGWEGQPQHF. The CDR3 DNA reads as TGTGCCAGCAGCCAGGGGTGGGAAGGGCAGCCCCAGCATTTT.

The rearrangement joins TRBV12-5 to TRBJ1-4; D gene ambiguous. CDR3 length equals 14 residues. V was pared by 1 base and J by 5 bases, with 8 bases between. Germline CDR1 reads LGHNT; CDR2 reads FRNRAP. This CDR3 reads CASGLGGRNEKLFF. The CDR3 bases are TGTGCTAGTGGTTTGGGCGGGCGAAATGAAAAACTGTTTTTT.

Worth noting for this clonotype: One end of the junction fails to match germline, which may point to a read error. The chain uses TRBV6-4 and TRBJ1-2; tentative D call: TRBD1 (6 bases). Germline CDR1 is MRHNA and CDR2 is SNTAGT. The CDR3 is 13 residues long. CDR3 region: CASNDGGLYGYTF. CDR3 coding DNA: TGTGCCAGCAATGACGGGGGCTTGTATGGCTACACCTTC.

This clonotype was seen a few times. This chain uses TRBV7-9 with TRBJ1-1; D remains unclear. Germline values: CDR1 SEHNR, CDR2 FQNEAQ (reference sequence). Deletions cut 1 base from V and 0 bases from J, with 12 bases between. This CDR3 spans 16 amino acids. The CDR3 nucleotides read TGTGCCAGCAGCTTAGATCGTCGACGGATGAACACTGAAGCTTTCTTT. It codes for CASSLDRRRMNTEAFF.

The sample holds a few counts of this clonotype. This chain connects TRBV5-1 to TRBJ1-2; maybe TRBD1 (6 bases). This CDR3 spans 15 amino acids. Germline CDR1 reads SGHRS; CDR2 reads YFSETQ. Trimming pared 5 bases from V and 5 bases from J, leaving 19 bases between. CDR3 coding DNA: TGCGCCAGCAGAGAGCCTAACGGGGGCAATTATGGCTACACCTTC. Its protein is CASREPNGGNYGYTF.

The rearrangement joins TRBV6-1 to TRBJ2-7; D is tentatively TRBD1 or TRBD2 (6 bases each). Germline loops: CDR1 MNHNS, CDR2 SASEGT. The CDR3 has 13 residues. The V and J ends lost 7 bases and 9 bases respectively, with 19 bases between them. The CDR3 bases are TGTGCCAGCACCCCCTCCGGGGGCTTATCGCAGTACTTC. It encodes CASTPSGGLSQYF.

Details on this clonotype: This may arise from a read error, as a much more abundant clone is one base away. The chain has TRBV18 and TRBJ2-1, with a tentative D call TRBD2 (6 bases). Germline V gene sequence: CDR1 KGHSH, CDR2 LQKENI. The CDR3 consists of 15 residues. V was pared by 4 bases and J by 6 bases, with 16 bases between. The CDR3 loop is CASSRSAGRSNEQFF. Here the CDR3 DNA reads TGTGCCAGCTCACGTTCCGCGGGGCGGAGCAATGAGCAGTTCTTC.

This clonotype was counted only a few times. The J gene is TRBJ2-2, the V gene TRBV10-1; TRBD1 might be the D (6 bases). Germline CDR1 and CDR2: WNHNN and SYGVQD (reference sequence). This CDR3 is built from 15 residues. V shed 0 bases and J shed 6 bases, with 11 bases lying between them. This CDR3 is CASSESETGPGELFF. In DNA form, the CDR3 reads TGCGCCAGCAGTGAGTCAGAGACAGGCCCCGGGGAGCTGTTTTTT.

The sample holds a few counts of this clonotype. The chain has TRBV19 and TRBJ2-3; D remains ambiguous. The V gene's germline CDR1 is LNHDA and CDR2 SQIVND (reference sequence). V lost 7 bases and J 0 bases, leaving 11 bases between the germline ends. The CDR3 runs 14 residues. CDR3 in DNA: TGTGCCAGTACCAAAGGACGAAGCACAGATACGCAGTATTTT. Protein product: CASTKGRSTDTQYF.

This clonotype was observed a few times. This chain links TRBV20-1 with TRBJ2-7; D possibly uses TRBD1 or TRBD2 (7 bases each). The V and J ends lost 4 bases and 6 bases respectively, with 16 bases between them. This CDR3 has 13 amino acids. Germline CDR1 DFQATT, CDR2 SNEGSKA (reference sequence). The CDR3 region is CSATGGQVFEQYF. For the CDR3, the DNA is TGCAGTGCTACGGGAGGACAGGTTTTCGAGCAGTACTTC.